This T cell receptor beta chain came from a study of blood T cell repertoires in COVID-19. Study in general: Specimens from acute and convalescent COVID-19 originated in the United States, Italy and Spain. Sources were T cells, B-cell-depleted T cells, or PBMCs; the material itself was cDNA or gDNA.

The CDR3 has 14 amino acids. V was clipped by 2 bases and J by 5 bases, with 12 bases between them. Germline V gene data show CDR1 as KGHDR and CDR2 as SFDVKD. Cohorts were determined from participant-reported clinical history. Original handling: Reference gene primer amplification gave estimated nucleated cell counts. Here immunoSEQ multiplex PCR was the method, and the copy in TCRdb shows in-frame clones only, minus some. V and J calls and clone size are copied from that table; D and trimming were computed from the DNA. The data contain about 300,000 clones, around 91% of them singletons. Sequenced material: PBMCs or T cells enriched from blood (not recorded which). This chain links TRBV24-1 with TRBJ2-7; D is uncertain. The receptor was isolated from a woman aged 18-35 years with acute COVID-19. Here the CDR3 reads CATSDSKQNHEQYF. DNA for the CDR3: TGTGCCACCAGTGATTCGAAACAGAACCACGAGCAGTACTTC.